The present entry profiles one T cell receptor beta chain with its context. Antigen specificity is unknown. The data were taken from a study of cytomegalovirus exposure and HLA in healthy donors. About the study: The same platform used for the roughly 600 first-cohort repertoires was also used for the roughly 120 validation repertoires, as a later analysis reported.

Points from the study as a whole: The study labeled about 160 TCR beta chains cytomegalovirus-associated.

CDR1 ENHRY and CDR2 SYGVKD come from the germline V gene. Trimming at V came to 4 bases and at J to 4 bases, leaving 9 bases not matched to a gene. CDR3 length: 15 amino acids. TCRdb's copy holds only in-frame clones and misses some; the assay was immunoSEQ multiplex PCR. The data contain approximately 300,000 clones, approximately 90% of them seen just once; the ten biggest clones take up approximately 0.84%. This receptor was obtained from a woman under 30 in good health and CMV-seronegative. Specimen: PBMCs. The gene calls are TRBV10-3 and TRBJ2-7; 8 bases match TRBD2. For the CDR3, the DNA is TGTGCCATCAGTGTTCTCGCGGGAGGACTTTACGAGCAGTACTTC. It specifies CAISVLAGGLYEQYF.